The 13 T cell receptor beta chains below were found in one sample sequenced in a study of T cell responses to AZD1222 COVID-19 vaccine. Repertoires were generated with immunoSEQ multiplex PCR, while TCRdb's copy carries only in-frame clones and drops some. The sample has approximately 150,000 clones, about 89% seen once. The source material was peripheral blood, sampled 28 days after the second AZD1222 dose. The source of these receptors is an adult who received the AZD1222 COVID-19 vaccine.

The chain employs TRBV2 and TRBJ1-2; 9 bases align to TRBD1. J was trimmed by 7 bases and V by 4 bases; bases with no gene match: 10. Germline-derived CDR1 and CDR2 are SNHLY and FYNNEI. There are 15 residues in the CDR3. The CDR3 bases are TGTGCCAGCAGTGCCATCGGAGGGACAGGGACTGGCTACACCTTC. It is translated as CASSAIGGTGTGYTF.

The chain carries TRBV27 and TRBJ1-2, with D perhaps matching TRBD1 (5 bases). The V gene's germline CDR1 is MNHEY and CDR2 SMNVEV (reference sequence). The CDR3 consists of 13 residues. The V gene lost 4 bases and the J gene lost 3 bases, with 9 bases spanning the gap. CDR3 amino acids: CASSSPGHYGYTF. CDR3 coding DNA: TGTGCCAGCAGTTCTCCGGGACACTATGGCTACACCTTC.

The chain recombines TRBV7-2 with TRBJ2-7; D may be TRBD2 (7 bases). V lost 2 bases to trimming and J lost 2 bases, with 13 bases between them. The CDR3 contains 15 residues. Germline CDR1 reads SGHTA; CDR2 reads FQGNSA. The CDR3: CASSLRRGRTYEQYF. The CDR3 nucleotides are TGTGCCAGCAGCTTACGGCGGGGGCGAACCTACGAGCAGTACTTC.

Here the CDR3 reads CASSLGGTGANYGYTF. As DNA, the CDR3 is TGTGCCAGCAGCTTAGGGGGGACAGGCGCTAACTATGGCTACACCTTC. The V and J genes are TRBV7-2 and TRBJ1-2; 8 nucleotides align to TRBD1. Germline V gene sequence: CDR1 SGHTA, CDR2 FQGNSA. V shed 1 base, J shed 0 bases, and the junction held 4 bases outside the gene matches. This CDR3 has 16 amino acids.

This rearrangement joins TRBV6-4 to TRBJ2-1; no clear D. Trimming removed 5 bases from V and 9 bases from J, with 14 bases in between. Germline V CDR1 and CDR2: MRHNA, SNTAGT. This CDR3 is 13 amino acids long. The CDR3 protein is CASSNRALGEQFF. The CDR3 bases are TGTGCCAGCAGTAACCGGGCCTTGGGTGAGCAGTTCTTC.

The rearrangement joins TRBV5-1 to TRBJ2-1; 9 bases fit TRBD1. With V trimmed by 2 bases and J by 6 bases, 6 bases remained unmatched. Germline V lookup: CDR1 SGHRS, CDR2 YFSETQ. CDR3 size: 15 residues. The CDR3 spells CASSFSDRGFNEQFF. The CDR3 DNA is TGCGCCAGCAGCTTCTCGGACAGGGGTTTCAATGAGCAGTTCTTC.

The gene calls are TRBV2 and TRBJ2-7; 10 positions match TRBD2. The ends lost 8 bases at V and 11 bases at J; junction bases unmatched: 12. CDR3 length: 13 amino acids. CDR1 and CDR2 from the germline V gene are SNHLY and FYNNEI. The CDR3 DNA sequence: TGTGCCAGCGCCCCTGTAGCGGGGGGCCGCGAGTACTTC. Encoded protein: CASAPVAGGREYF.

The chain joins TRBV19 to TRBJ2-3; 7 bases align to TRBD1. V was clipped by 4 bases and J by 2 bases; unmatched bases: 9. In germline, CDR1 is LNHDA, CDR2 SQIVND (reference sequence). The CDR3 runs 16 residues. The CDR3 DNA follows: TGTGCCAGTAGTAAGGGACAGTGGGGCAACACAGATACGCAGTATTTT. Its translation is CASSKGQWGNTDTQYF.

The J gene is TRBJ1-5, the V gene TRBV6-5, with TRBD1 matching over 9 bases. Looked up from germline, CDR1 is MNHEY and CDR2 is SVGAGI. Germline trimming cut 5 bases from V and 0 bases from J; bases unmatched to any gene: 2. CDR3 length: 15 amino acids. This CDR3 is CASSRTGDSNQPQHF. CDR3 coding DNA: TGTGCCAGCAGTCGGACAGGGGATAGCAATCAGCCCCAGCATTTT.

Many counts were recorded for this clone. The rearrangement joins TRBV2 to TRBJ2-1, with D perhaps TRBD1 or TRBD2 (6 bases each). Trimming stripped 3 bases from V and 7 bases from J, with 13 bases between. The CDR3 loop spans 14 amino acids. CDR1 and CDR2 (germline): SNHLY, FYNNEI. Here the CDR3 reads CASSEGGGINEQFF. DNA of the CDR3: TGTGCCAGCAGTGAGGGGGGCGGTATTAATGAGCAGTTCTTC.

V is TRBV3-1 (or the pseudogene TRBV3-2) and J is TRBJ2-7; D remains ambiguous. The germline V and J ends were trimmed by 0 bases and 5 bases, with 11 bases remaining between them. In germline, CDR1 is LGHDT, CDR2 YNNKEL (reference sequence). The CDR3 has 14 residues. The CDR3 protein is CASSQDSVRDEQYF. The CDR3 DNA is TGTGCCAGCAGCCAAGATTCAGTTCGGGACGAGCAGTACTTC.

The genes are TRBV7-9 and TRBJ2-7, with 8 bases that match TRBD2. CDR3 length: 15 residues. The V gene's germline CDR1 is SEHNR and CDR2 FQNEAQ (reference sequence). Trimming cost V 3 bases and J 3 bases; bases outside gene matches: 7. Here the CDR3 DNA reads TGTGCCAGCAGCTTCAGCGGGGGTCAACACTACGAGCAGTACTTC. Translating gives CASSFSGGQHYEQYF.

The V and J genes are TRBV3-1 (or the pseudogene TRBV3-2) and TRBJ2-6, with 8 bases that match TRBD2. V shed 1 base and J 0 bases; nucleotides not matched to a gene: 8. Germline assignment: CDR1 LGHDT and CDR2 YNNKEL (reference sequence). There are 19 residues in the CDR3. The DNA for the CDR3 is TGTGCCAGCAGCCAAGTCGCTAGCGGGCCAGGCTCTGGGGCCAACGTCCTGACTTTC. It translates to CASSQVASGPGSGANVLTF.